This T cell receptor (beta chain) was sequenced during a study of cytomegalovirus exposure and HLA in healthy donors. Germline CDR1 GTSNPN, CDR2 SVGIG (reference sequence). The CDR3 is 13 residues long. With 3 bases clipped from V and 2 bases from J, the junction kept 0 bases outside the gene matches. A remark on this clone: The antigen is not known.

TCRdb's copy holds only in-frame clones and misses some; the assay was immunoSEQ multiplex PCR. This sample has 110,000 or so clones, with more than 90% found just once. Study results and limitations: Later, an analysis found that TCR clusters from the first cohort tended to co-occur in the 120 or so validation repertoires.

Sequenced sample: PBMCs. This sequence originates from a young woman in good health and CMV-seronegative. The chain joins TRBV30 to TRBJ1-5; 8 bases match TRBD1. In DNA, the CDR3 is TGTGCCTGGAGGGGACAGGGCAATCAGCCCCAGCATTTT. It codes for CAWRGQGNQPQHF.